The next 8 T cell receptor beta chains were all read from a single sample in a study of early T cells in non-severe SARS-CoV-2 infection. Using its own MiXCR run on the 5' RACE reads, TCRdb lists one record per CDR3 protein. The sample lists some 28,000 distinct CDR3 sequences, under 6.5% occurring once. The specimen was whole blood. The receptors here all came from an adult who was a healthcare worker with PCR-confirmed SARS-CoV-2 infection or an uninfected control (not recorded which).

This clonotype showed up many times. The chain combines TRBV7-3 with TRBJ2-1, with D unresolved. Per the germline V gene, CDR1 is SGHTA and CDR2 is FQGTGA. V was cut by 1 base and J by 5 bases, with 3 bases left in between. The CDR3 covers 12 residues. The CDR3, as DNA: TGTGCCAGCAGCTTAAATCACAATGAGCAGTTCTTC. This codes for CASSLNHNEQFF.

This clonotype was counted many times. The chain has TRBV20-1 and TRBJ1-1; D gene uncertain. V gave up 5 bases and J gave up 8 bases, with 9 bases separating them. The CDR3 runs to 10 residues. Germline V gives CDR1 DFQATT, CDR2 SNEGSKA (reference sequence). In DNA, the CDR3 is TGCAGTGCTCGGCTGGGGGAAGCTTTCTTT. Its protein is CSARLGEAFF.

This chain links TRBV3-1 with TRBJ2-2; the D gene is possibly TRBD2 (6 bases). V was trimmed by 2 bases and J by 7 bases, leaving 20 bases between them. The CDR3 has 17 amino acids. Germline CDR1 is LGHDT and CDR2 is YNNKEL (reference sequence). The CDR3 is CASSQPRDWTRGGELFF. For the CDR3, the DNA is TGTGCCAGCAGCCAACCCCGGGACTGGACCCGCGGCGGGGAGCTGTTTTTT.

The V gene is TRBV7-3, the J gene TRBJ1-2; unclear D gene. CDR3 length: 13 residues. CDR1 is SGHTA, CDR2 FQGTGA, per germline. The germline V and J ends were trimmed by 4 bases and 8 bases, with 14 bases remaining between them. CDR3 nucleotide sequence: TGTGCCAGCAGCTCTATGCCTTGGGAAGGCTACACCTTC. Its protein is CASSSMPWEGYTF. The entire variable domain, with the rest obtained from reference TRBV7-3 and TRBJ1-2, is as follows: GAGVSQTPSNKVTEKGKYVELRCDPISGHTALYWYRQSLGQGPEFLIYFQGTGAADDSGLPNDRFFAVRPEGSVSTLKIQRTERGDSAVYLCASSSMPWEGYTFGSGTRLTVV.

This clonotype was counted between two and nine times. The V gene is TRBV20-1, the J gene TRBJ2-5; D possibly corresponds to TRBD1 (5 bases). This CDR3 region has 14 residues. V shed 0 bases and J shed 4 bases, with 12 bases lying between them. Germline V gene lookup returns CDR1 DFQATT and CDR2 SNEGSKA (reference sequence). This CDR3 reads CSAREGAARETQYF. The CDR3 DNA follows: TGCAGTGCTAGAGAAGGGGCGGCCCGAGAGACCCAGTACTTC.

The V gene is TRBV20-1, the J gene TRBJ2-7; the D is unclear. The V and J ends lost 6 bases and 4 bases respectively, with 13 bases between them. From germline, CDR1 is DFQATT and CDR2 SNEGSKA (reference sequence). The CDR3 contains 12 residues. The CDR3 region has the DNA TGCAGTGCCAATAGCAGAACTTACGAGCAGTACTTC. Residues: CSANSRTYEQYF.

The rearrangement links TRBV6-5 to TRBJ2-1; TRBD2 agrees at 10 bases. The V segment lost 5 bases and the J segment 14 bases; nucleotides outside the gene matches: 15. Germline V gene sequence: CDR1 MNHEY, CDR2 SVGAGI. This CDR3 region has 15 residues. CDR3 nucleotides: TGTGCCAGCAGTAAGACTAGCGGGCCAAATATAGTCAAGTTCTTC. This encodes CASSKTSGPNIVKFF.

The gene calls are TRBV7-9 and TRBJ2-1; 10 bases match TRBD2. The CDR3 consists of 16 residues. Unmatched junction bases numbered 14, after V lost 6 bases and J lost 9 bases. Germline CDR1 SEHNR, CDR2 FQNEAQ (reference sequence). The CDR3 nucleotides are TGTGCCAGCAGTTCGGGGCTAGCGGGAGAGAAAGGTGAGCAGTTCTTC. Protein sequence: CASSSGLAGEKGEQFF.